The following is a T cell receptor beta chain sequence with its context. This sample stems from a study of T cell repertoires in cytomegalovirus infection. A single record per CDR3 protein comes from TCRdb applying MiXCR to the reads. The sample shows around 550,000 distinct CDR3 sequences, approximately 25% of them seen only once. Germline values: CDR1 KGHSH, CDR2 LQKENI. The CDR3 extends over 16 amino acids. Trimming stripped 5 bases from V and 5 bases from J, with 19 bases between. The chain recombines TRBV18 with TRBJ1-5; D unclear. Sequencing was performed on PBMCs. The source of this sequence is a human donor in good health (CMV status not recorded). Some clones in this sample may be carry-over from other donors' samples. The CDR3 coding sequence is TGTGCCAGCTCAACCCGAACAGCTCAACTTCATCAGCCCCAGCATTTT. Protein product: CASSTRTAQLHQPQHF.